The next 18 T cell receptor beta chains were all read from a single sample in a study of cytomegalovirus exposure and HLA in healthy donors. The primer mix had 60 Vbeta and 13 Jbeta primers. TCRdb's copy holds only in-frame clones and misses some; the assay was immunoSEQ multiplex PCR. Among 130,000 or so clones listed, roughly 79% were seen once. The source material was PBMCs. The receptors shown here come from a woman aged 40 to 49 in good health and CMV-seronegative.

The rearrangement joins TRBV11-3 to TRBJ2-3, with D hard to call. There are 16 residues in the CDR3. CDR1 and CDR2 from the germline V gene are SGHNT and YENEEA. V shed 1 base and J shed 0 bases, with 11 bases lying between them. The CDR3 coding sequence is TGTGCCAGCAGCTTAGGACAAACCCCTAGCACAGATACGCAGTATTTT. Translated: CASSLGQTPSTDTQYF.

This clone was recorded only once. This chain connects TRBV7-9 to TRBJ2-7; D may be TRBD2 (5 bases). The CDR3 consists of 17 residues. The germline gives CDR1 SEHNR, CDR2 FQNEAQ (reference sequence). Trimming pared 0 bases from V and 1 base from J, leaving 16 bases between. The chain's CDR3 is CASSLAPSLGRSYEQYF. The CDR3 DNA reads as TGTGCCAGCAGCTTAGCCCCTAGTCTGGGGAGATCCTACGAGCAGTACTTC.

V gene TRBV6-5 combines with J gene TRBJ2-7; TRBD1 aligns across 9 bases. V shed 2 bases, J shed 6 bases, and the junction held 5 bases outside the gene matches. Germline V CDR1 and CDR2: MNHEY, SVGAGI. The CDR3 has 14 amino acids. The CDR3 here is CASSYGDRVAEQYF. The CDR3 DNA follows: TGTGCCAGCAGTTACGGGGACAGGGTAGCCGAGCAGTACTTC.

The chain has TRBV7-2 and TRBJ2-1, with 8 bases matching TRBD1. V was pared by 2 bases and J by 8 bases, with 5 bases of the junction left unmatched. This CDR3 comprises 14 residues. Germline values: CDR1 SGHTA, CDR2 FQGNSA. The chain's CDR3 is CASSLFSGGYEQFF. CDR3 DNA: TGTGCCAGCAGCTTATTTTCAGGGGGCTATGAGCAGTTCTTC.

The chain combines TRBV4-3 with TRBJ2-7; tentative D call: TRBD1 (6 bases). There are 16 residues in the CDR3. V lost 1 base to trimming and J lost 3 bases, with 16 bases between them. Germline values: CDR1 LGHNA, CDR2 YSLEER. CDR3 DNA sequence: TGCGCCAGCAGCCAAGCCTATCCCGACAGGAGCTACGAGCAGTACTTC. Its translation: CASSQAYPDRSYEQYF.

The CDR3 loop reads CASARANEQYF. As DNA, the CDR3 is TGTGCCAGCGCCAGGGCGAACGAGCAGTACTTC. The chain recombines TRBV18 with TRBJ2-7; D is possibly TRBD1 (5 bases). Germline V gene data show CDR1 as KGHSH and CDR2 as LQKENI. The length of the CDR3 is 11 residues. Trimming removed 8 bases at V and 5 bases at J, with 10 bases between.

The chain combines TRBV19 with TRBJ2-3; 8 bases fit TRBD1. The V gene's germline CDR1 is LNHDA and CDR2 SQIVND (reference sequence). J lost 2 bases, V lost 4 bases, and 8 bases had no gene match. The CDR3 extends over 16 amino acids. DNA for the CDR3: TGTGCCAGTAGTACTTGGACAGGGTCATTCACAGATACGCAGTATTTT. Translating gives CASSTWTGSFTDTQYF.

The chain uses TRBV7-6 and TRBJ1-1, with TRBD1 matching 8 bases. Germline CDR1 is SGHVS and CDR2 is FNYEAQ. V was pared by 1 base and J by 4 bases, with 8 bases of the junction left unmatched. The CDR3 runs 16 residues. The CDR3 spells CASSLEAGGYGTEAFF. CDR3 DNA: TGTGCCAGCAGCTTAGAGGCAGGGGGCTATGGCACTGAAGCTTTCTTT.

This sequence joins TRBV10-3 and TRBJ1-1, with D possibly TRBD1 on 6 matching bases. V lost 9 bases and J 1 base, leaving 12 bases between the germline ends. Germline V gives CDR1 ENHRY, CDR2 SYGVKD. The CDR3 loop spans 13 amino acids. In DNA, the CDR3 is TGTGCCATTACCGACAGGTCGAACACTGAAGCTTTCTTT. Encoded protein: CAITDRSNTEAFF.

This clone was counted a single time. This chain connects TRBV15 to TRBJ1-1; D not certain. From germline, CDR1 is LNHNV and CDR2 YYDKDF (reference sequence). This CDR3 spans 16 amino acids. The V end lost 3 bases, the J end lost 2 bases, and 16 bases lay between the germline ends. CDR3 in DNA: TGTGCCACCAGCAGTCGACCGGGAGGCATTAACACTGAAGCTTTCTTT. Its translation: CATSSRPGGINTEAFF.

This chain uses TRBV28 with TRBJ1-1; tentatively, D is TRBD1 (6 bases). Per germline, CDR1 MDHEN and CDR2 SYDVKM. This CDR3 has 12 amino acids. V shed 10 bases and J shed 1 base, with 10 bases lying between them. The CDR3: CATRTANTEAFF. CDR3 nucleotides: TGTGCCACCCGGACAGCGAACACTGAAGCTTTCTTT.

The chain links TRBV4-2 to TRBJ1-3; D remains ambiguous. The germline V and J ends were trimmed by 0 bases and 0 bases, with 9 bases remaining between them. The germline gives CDR1 LGHNA, CDR2 YNFKEQ. The CDR3 spans 16 residues. This CDR3 reads CASSQEPPSSGNTIYF. The CDR3 DNA reads TGTGCCAGCAGCCAAGAGCCTCCGAGCTCTGGAAACACCATATATTTT.

V usage is TRBV6-5 and J usage is TRBJ1-1, with 7 bases identical to TRBD1. The germline CDR1 and CDR2 sequences are MNHEY and SVGAGI. V was clipped by 2 bases and J by 3 bases; unmatched bases: 0. The CDR3 sequence is 13 residues long. The CDR3 nucleotides read TGTGCCAGCAGTTACGACAGGGACACTGAAGCTTTCTTT. Its protein product is CASSYDRDTEAFF.

The chain joins TRBV2 to TRBJ1-4, with no clear D. The CDR3 is 14 residues long. V was clipped by 1 base and J by 6 bases, with 9 bases between them. The germline CDR1 and CDR2 sequences are SNHLY and FYNNEI. CDR3 sequence reads: CASSEVGRHEKLFF. CDR3 nucleotide sequence: TGTGCCAGCAGTGAAGTCGGGAGGCATGAAAAACTGTTTTTT. Combining the CDR3 with reference TRBV2 and TRBJ1-4 gives the whole variable domain EPEVTQTPSHQVTQMGQEVILRCVPISNHLYFYWYRQILGQKVEFLVSFYNNEISEKSEIFDDQFSVERPDGSNFTLKIRSTKLEDSAMYFCASSEVGRHEKLFFGSGTQLSVL.

The chain has TRBV16 and TRBJ1-5, with D possibly being TRBD1 (5 bases). There are 15 residues in the CDR3. V was pared by 6 bases and J by 3 bases, with 15 bases between. Germline V gives CDR1 KGHSY, CDR2 FQNENV. The CDR3 DNA reads TGTGCCAGCAGTAGCCTATCGGGGGACAATCAGCCCCAGCATTTT. Protein: CASSSLSGDNQPQHF.

The chain recombines TRBV5-4 with TRBJ1-1, with TRBD1 identical over 8 bases. Trimming took 6 bases from V and 1 from J; bases not matched to a gene: 8. Looked up from germline, CDR1 is SGHNT and CDR2 is YYREEE (reference sequence). The CDR3 is made up of 15 amino acids. The CDR3 sequence: CASTLDGTGNTEAFF. The CDR3 nucleotides are TGTGCCAGCACCCTTGACGGGACAGGGAACACTGAAGCTTTCTTT.

The chain uses TRBV5-1 and TRBJ2-3, with 7 bases aligning to TRBD1. The germline V gene has CDR1 SGHRS and CDR2 YFSETQ. The junction had 8 bases not matched to a gene; V was cut back by 4 bases and J by 0 bases. This CDR3 region has 16 residues. The CDR3 region has the DNA TGCGCCAGCAGCGGAAGACAGGGCCTCAGCACAGATACGCAGTATTTT. This gives the protein CASSGRQGLSTDTQYF. The full variable domain, in which reference TRBV5-1 and TRBJ2-3 provide the parts outside the CDR3, is KAGVTQTPRYLIKTRGQQVTLSCSPISGHRSVSWYQQTPGQGLQFLFEYFSETQRNKGNFPGRFSGRQFSNSRSEMNVSTLELGDSALYLCASSGRQGLSTDTQYFGPGTRLTVL.

This chain uses TRBV27 with TRBJ2-1; 7 nucleotides agree with TRBD1. The CDR3 covers 15 residues. V lost 2 bases, J lost 4 bases, and 5 bases stayed unmatched. Germline CDR1 reads MNHEY; CDR2 reads SMNVEV (reference sequence). In DNA form, the CDR3 reads TGTGCCAGCAGTTTAACGCAGGGGGAGTACAATGAGCAGTTCTTC. This sequence encodes CASSLTQGEYNEQFF.